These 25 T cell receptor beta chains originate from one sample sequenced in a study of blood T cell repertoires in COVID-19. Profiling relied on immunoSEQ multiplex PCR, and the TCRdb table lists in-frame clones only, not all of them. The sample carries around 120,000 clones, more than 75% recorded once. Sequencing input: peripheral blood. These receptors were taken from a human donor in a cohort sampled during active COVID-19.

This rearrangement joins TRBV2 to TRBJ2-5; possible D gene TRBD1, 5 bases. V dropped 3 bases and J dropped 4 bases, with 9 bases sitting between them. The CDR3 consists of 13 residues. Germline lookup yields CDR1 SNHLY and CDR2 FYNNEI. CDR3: CASSEDTPETQYF. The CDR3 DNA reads TGTGCCAGCAGTGAGGACACCCCAGAGACCCAGTACTTC.

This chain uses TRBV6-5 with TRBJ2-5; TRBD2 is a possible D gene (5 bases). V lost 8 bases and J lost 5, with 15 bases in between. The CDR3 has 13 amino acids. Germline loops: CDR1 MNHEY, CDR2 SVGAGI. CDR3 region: CASWRAVGETQYF. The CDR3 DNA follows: TGTGCCAGCTGGCGGGCCGTCGGGGAGACCCAGTACTTC.

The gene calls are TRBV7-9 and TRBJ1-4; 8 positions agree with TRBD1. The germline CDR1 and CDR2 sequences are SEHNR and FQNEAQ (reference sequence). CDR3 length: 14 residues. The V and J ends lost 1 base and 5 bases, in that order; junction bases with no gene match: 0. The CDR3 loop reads CASSLGTGNEKLFF. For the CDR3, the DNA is TGTGCCAGCAGCTTAGGGACAGGGAATGAAAAACTGTTTTTT.

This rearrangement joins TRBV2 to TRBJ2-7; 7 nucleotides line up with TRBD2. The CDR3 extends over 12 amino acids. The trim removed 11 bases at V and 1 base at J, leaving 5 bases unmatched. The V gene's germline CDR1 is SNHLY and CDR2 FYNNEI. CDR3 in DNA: TGTGCCTGCACTAGCGCTTCCTACGAGCAGTACTTC. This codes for CACTSASYEQYF. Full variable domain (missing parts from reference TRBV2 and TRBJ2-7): EPEVTQTPSHQVTQMGQEVILRCVPISNHLYFYWYRQILGQKVEFLVSFYNNEISEKSEIFDDQFSVERPDGSNFTLKIRSTKLEDSAMYFCACTSASYEQYFGPGTRLTVT.

The CDR3 sequence is CASSQTGATLADEQFF. CDR3 nucleotide sequence: TGTGCCAGCAGCCAAACGGGAGCGACCCTGGCGGATGAGCAGTTCTTC. The genes are TRBV3-1 (or the pseudogene TRBV3-2) and TRBJ2-1, with D possibly matching TRBD2 (6 bases). Per germline, CDR1 LGHDT and CDR2 YNNKEL (reference sequence). This CDR3 is 16 amino acids long. Trimming shortened V by 2 bases and J by 8 bases, and 19 bases separated the two germline ends.

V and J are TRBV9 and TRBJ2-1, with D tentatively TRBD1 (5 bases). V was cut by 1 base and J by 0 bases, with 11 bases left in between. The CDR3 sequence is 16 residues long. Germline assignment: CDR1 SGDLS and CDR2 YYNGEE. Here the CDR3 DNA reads TGTGCCAGCAGCGTAATAGGGGCCCTCTCCTACAATGAGCAGTTCTTC. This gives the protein CASSVIGALSYNEQFF.

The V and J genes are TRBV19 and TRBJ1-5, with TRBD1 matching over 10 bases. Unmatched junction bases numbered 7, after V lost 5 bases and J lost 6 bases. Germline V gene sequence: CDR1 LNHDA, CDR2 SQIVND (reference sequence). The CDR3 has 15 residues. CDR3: CASSERQGAAQPQHF. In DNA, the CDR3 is TGTGCCAGTAGTGAGAGACAGGGGGCAGCTCAGCCCCAGCATTTT.

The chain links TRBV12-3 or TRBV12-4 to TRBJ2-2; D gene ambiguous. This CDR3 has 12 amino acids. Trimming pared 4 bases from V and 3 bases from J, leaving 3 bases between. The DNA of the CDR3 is TGTGCCAGCAGTTCCGACACCGGGGAGCTGTTTTTT. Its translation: CASSSDTGELFF.

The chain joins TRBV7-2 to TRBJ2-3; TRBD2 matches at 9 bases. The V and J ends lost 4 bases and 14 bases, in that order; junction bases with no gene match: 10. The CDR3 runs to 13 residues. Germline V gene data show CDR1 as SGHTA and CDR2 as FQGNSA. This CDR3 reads CASSSSAAGGRYF. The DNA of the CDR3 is TGTGCCAGCAGCTCTTCCGCGGCGGGGGGGCGGTATTTT.

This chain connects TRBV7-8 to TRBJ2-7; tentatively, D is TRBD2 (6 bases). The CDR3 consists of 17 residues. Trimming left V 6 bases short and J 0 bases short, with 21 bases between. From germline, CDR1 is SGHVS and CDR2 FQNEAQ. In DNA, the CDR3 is TGTGCCAGCAGTTCCGGCTGGGGGTGGACTACCTCCTACGAGCAGTACTTC. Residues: CASSSGWGWTTSYEQYF.

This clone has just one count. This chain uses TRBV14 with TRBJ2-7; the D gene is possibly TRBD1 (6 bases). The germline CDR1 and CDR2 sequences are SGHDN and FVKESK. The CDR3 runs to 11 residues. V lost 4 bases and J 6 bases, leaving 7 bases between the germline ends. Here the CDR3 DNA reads TGTGCCAGCAGCCGGGGGCGCGAGCAGTACTTC. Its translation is CASSRGREQYF.

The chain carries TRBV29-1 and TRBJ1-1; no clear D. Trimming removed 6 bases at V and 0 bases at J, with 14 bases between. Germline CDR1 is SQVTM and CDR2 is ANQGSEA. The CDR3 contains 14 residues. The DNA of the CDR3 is TGCAGCGTCGGACTTACCGGAGTGAACACTGAAGCTTTCTTT. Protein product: CSVGLTGVNTEAFF.

CDR3 protein: CASRRLAESYNEQFF. The CDR3 DNA follows: TGCGCCAGCAGAAGACTAGCGGAAAGCTACAATGAGCAGTTCTTC. The chain has TRBV4-1 and TRBJ2-1; 9 bases align to TRBD2. Germline CDR1 MGHRA, CDR2 YSYEKL. This CDR3 is 15 amino acids long. J lost 3 bases, V lost 6 bases, and 6 bases had no gene match.

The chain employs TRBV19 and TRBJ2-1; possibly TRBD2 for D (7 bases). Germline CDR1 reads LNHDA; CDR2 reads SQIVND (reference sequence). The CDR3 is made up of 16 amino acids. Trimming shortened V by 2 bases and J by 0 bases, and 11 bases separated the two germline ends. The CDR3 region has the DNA TGTGCCAGTAGTATATATGGGGGGGCCTCCTACAATGAGCAGTTCTTC. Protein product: CASSIYGGASYNEQFF.

The DNA of the CDR3 is TGTGCCAGCAGTTTAGGGGCTTCCTACGAGCAGTACTTC. It specifies CASSLGASYEQYF. The V and J genes are TRBV12-3 or TRBV12-4 and TRBJ2-7; D gene ambiguous. This CDR3 is built from 13 residues. V dropped 1 base and J dropped 1 base, with 5 bases sitting between them.

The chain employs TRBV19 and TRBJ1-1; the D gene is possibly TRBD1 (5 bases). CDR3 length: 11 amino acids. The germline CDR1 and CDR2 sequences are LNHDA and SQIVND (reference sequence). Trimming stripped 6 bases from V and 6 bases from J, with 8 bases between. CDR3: CASRGLSEAFF. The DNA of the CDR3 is TGTGCCAGTAGGGGACTGTCTGAAGCTTTCTTT.

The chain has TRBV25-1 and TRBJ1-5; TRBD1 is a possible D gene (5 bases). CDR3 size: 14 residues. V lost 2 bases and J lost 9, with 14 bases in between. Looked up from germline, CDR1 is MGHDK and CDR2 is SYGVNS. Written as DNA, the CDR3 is TGTGCCAGCAGTGAAGGAACCCATCAGGGGCCCCAGCATTTT. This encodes CASSEGTHQGPQHF.

The CDR3 is CASSRQANYGYTF. The CDR3 region has the DNA TGCGCCAGCAGTCGACAGGCTAACTATGGCTACACCTTC. The rearrangement uses TRBV10-1 and TRBJ1-2, with D maybe TRBD1 (6 bases). The CDR3 is made up of 13 amino acids. From germline, CDR1 is WNHNN and CDR2 SYGVQD (reference sequence). Trimming left V 5 bases short and J 0 bases short, with 7 bases between.

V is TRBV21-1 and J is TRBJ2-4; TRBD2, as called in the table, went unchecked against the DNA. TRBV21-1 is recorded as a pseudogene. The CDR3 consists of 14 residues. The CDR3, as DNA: TGTGCCAGCGGAAGCGGGAGGTATAAAAACATTCAGTACTTC. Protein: CASGSGRYKNIQYF.

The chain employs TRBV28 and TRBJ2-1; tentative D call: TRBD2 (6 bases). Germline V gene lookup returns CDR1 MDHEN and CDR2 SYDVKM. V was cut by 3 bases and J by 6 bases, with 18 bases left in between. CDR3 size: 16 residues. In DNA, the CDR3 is TGTGCCAGCAGTTTCTCCGGGACTCAGAAAATCAATGAGCAGTTCTTC. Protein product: CASSFSGTQKINEQFF.

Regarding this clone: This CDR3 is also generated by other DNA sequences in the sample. CDR3: CASSPAGGRGEQYF. CDR3 in DNA: TGTGCCAGCAGCCCCGCCGGGGGGCGTGGCGAGCAGTACTTC. The genes are TRBV3-1 (or the pseudogene TRBV3-2) and TRBJ2-7; D is perhaps TRBD2 (7 bases). V lost 4 bases to trimming and J lost 6 bases, with 16 bases between them. The CDR3 runs 14 residues. CDR1 LGHDT and CDR2 YNNKEL come from the germline V gene (reference sequence).

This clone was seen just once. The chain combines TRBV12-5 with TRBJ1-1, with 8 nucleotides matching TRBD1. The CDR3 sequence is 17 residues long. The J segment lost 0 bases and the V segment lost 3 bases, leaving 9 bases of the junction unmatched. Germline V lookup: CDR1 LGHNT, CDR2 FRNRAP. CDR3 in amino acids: CASGFLLPGQVNTEAFF. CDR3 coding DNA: TGTGCTAGTGGTTTTCTACTCCCGGGACAGGTGAACACTGAAGCTTTCTTT. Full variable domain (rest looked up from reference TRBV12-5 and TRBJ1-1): DARVTQTPRHKVTEMGQEVTMRCQPILGHNTVFWYRQTMMQGLELLAYFRNRAPLDDSGMPKDRFSAEMPDATLATLKIQPSEPRDSAVYFCASGFLLPGQVNTEAFFGQGTRLTVV.

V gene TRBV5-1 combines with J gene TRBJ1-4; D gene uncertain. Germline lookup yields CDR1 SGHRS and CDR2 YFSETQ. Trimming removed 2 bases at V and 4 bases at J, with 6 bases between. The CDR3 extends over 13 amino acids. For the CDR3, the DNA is TGCGCCAGCAGCTTAGAGAATAATGAAAAACTGTTTTTT. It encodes CASSLENNEKLFF.

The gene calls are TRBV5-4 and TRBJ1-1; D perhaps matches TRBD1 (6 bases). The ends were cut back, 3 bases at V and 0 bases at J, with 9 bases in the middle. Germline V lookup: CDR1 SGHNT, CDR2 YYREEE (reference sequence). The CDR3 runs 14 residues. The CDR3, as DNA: TGTGCCAGCAGCTGGGGGCTACTGAACACTGAAGCTTTCTTT. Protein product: CASSWGLLNTEAFF.

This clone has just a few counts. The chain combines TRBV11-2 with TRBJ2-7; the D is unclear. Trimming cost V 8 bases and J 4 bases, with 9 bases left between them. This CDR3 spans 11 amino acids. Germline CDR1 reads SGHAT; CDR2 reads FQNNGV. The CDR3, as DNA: TGTGCCAGCCGAACTCTTTACGAGCAGTACTTC. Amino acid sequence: CASRTLYEQYF.